These 10 T cell receptor beta chains share one sample of origin, sequenced in a study of T cell responses to AZD1222 COVID-19 vaccine. TCRdb keeps only in-frame clones here, not all; method: immunoSEQ multiplex PCR. Among about 120,000 clones listed, about 93% were seen once. The sample here was peripheral blood, taken 28 days after the second dose of the MenACWY control vaccine. Source of these receptors: an adult who received the MenACWY meningococcal vaccine as a control.

J is TRBJ1-5 and V is TRBV28, with D hard to call. Germline V CDR1 and CDR2: MDHEN, SYDVKM. The CDR3 sequence is 15 residues long. Between the trimmed V and J ends, which lost 5 bases and 1 base, there was a span of 12 bases. The CDR3 sequence is CASSPRSGSNQPQHF. CDR3 coding DNA: TGTGCCAGCAGTCCACGAAGTGGGAGCAATCAGCCCCAGCATTTT.

This chain links TRBV11-2 with TRBJ1-2, with unresolved D. Germline lookup yields CDR1 SGHAT and CDR2 FQNNGV. The CDR3 has 13 amino acids. V was trimmed by 0 bases and J by 5 bases, leaving 7 bases between them. The CDR3 spells CASSLDMTYGYTF. CDR3 nucleotide sequence: TGTGCCAGCAGCTTAGATATGACGTATGGCTACACCTTC.

This chain joins TRBV29-1 and TRBJ1-3; D may be TRBD1 (5 bases). V lost 2 bases and J lost 7, with 15 bases in between. The V gene's germline CDR1 is SQVTM and CDR2 ANQGSEA. The CDR3 is 14 residues long. In DNA, the CDR3 is TGCAGCGTTGAAAGTGGGACGACCGGGAACACCATATATTTT. Its protein product is CSVESGTTGNTIYF.

The chain couples TRBV3-1 (or the pseudogene TRBV3-2) to TRBJ2-7; D remains unclear. V shed 8 bases and J shed 0 bases, with 11 bases lying between them. The germline V gene encodes CDR1 LGHDT and CDR2 YNNKEL (reference sequence). This CDR3 comprises 13 residues. In nucleotides, the CDR3 is TGTGCCAGCGCATATAGCCGCTCCTACGAGCAGTACTTC. As protein: CASAYSRSYEQYF.

This chain links TRBV7-6 with TRBJ1-1; D call uncertain. V lost 5 bases and J lost 0, with 7 bases in between. Germline V lookup: CDR1 SGHVS, CDR2 FNYEAQ. The length of the CDR3 is 13 residues. DNA of the CDR3: TGTGCCAGCAGCCAGCAAATGAACACTGAAGCTTTCTTT. Translated: CASSQQMNTEAFF. Complete variable domain (other parts from reference TRBV7-6 and TRBJ1-1): GAGVSQSPRYKVTKRGQDVALRCDPISGHVSLYWYRQALGQGPEFLTYFNYEAQQDKSGLPNDRFSAERPEGSISTLTIQRTEQRDSAMYRCASSQQMNTEAFFGQGTRLTVV.

The V and J genes are TRBV25-1 and TRBJ2-3; 11 bases are a match to TRBD2. The CDR3 consists of 14 residues. V dropped 3 bases and J dropped 4; count of bases not matched to a gene: 0. Germline values: CDR1 MGHDK, CDR2 SYGVNS. The CDR3 sequence: CASSDSGRADTQYF. The CDR3 DNA sequence: TGTGCCAGCAGTGATAGCGGGAGGGCAGATACGCAGTATTTT.

On this clone itself: Other DNA sequences in this specimen translate into the identical CDR3. This chain links TRBV5-1 with TRBJ2-1; 11 bases agree with TRBD2. CDR3 length: 15 residues. In germline, CDR1 is SGHRS, CDR2 YFSETQ. V lost 8 bases and J lost 12; bases outside the gene matches: 16. CDR3 region: CASSPMGLAVQGQFF. CDR3 sequence (DNA): TGCGCCAGTAGCCCCATGGGACTAGCGGTCCAGGGGCAGTTCTTC.

Concerning this clone: The identical CDR3 is also encoded by other nucleotide sequences in the sample. The chain combines TRBV29-1 with TRBJ2-3, with 8 bases matching TRBD1. V was pared by 4 bases and J by 3 bases, with 6 bases of the junction left unmatched. This CDR3 is built from 14 residues. CDR1 and CDR2 (germline): SQVTM, ANQGSEA. The CDR3, as DNA: TGCAGCGTTGGAACAGGGGGTGGGACAGATACGCAGTATTTT. Amino acid sequence: CSVGTGGGTDTQYF.

The chain has TRBV27 and TRBJ2-5; possibly TRBD1 for D (5 bases). V was clipped by 0 bases and J by 4 bases, with 9 bases between them. The CDR3 spans 14 residues. The germline gives CDR1 MNHEY, CDR2 SMNVEV (reference sequence). The CDR3 is CASSLSAGSETQYF. The CDR3 nucleotides are TGTGCCAGCAGTTTATCTGCAGGGTCAGAGACCCAGTACTTC.

This chain links TRBV2 with TRBJ2-7; TRBD1 matches at 7 bases. CDR3 length: 13 residues. Germline values: CDR1 SNHLY, CDR2 FYNNEI. The junction had 5 bases not matched to a gene; V was cut back by 6 bases and J by 3 bases. This CDR3 is CASRTTGNYEQYV. CDR3 nucleotides: TGTGCCAGCAGGACGACAGGGAACTACGAGCAGTACGTC.